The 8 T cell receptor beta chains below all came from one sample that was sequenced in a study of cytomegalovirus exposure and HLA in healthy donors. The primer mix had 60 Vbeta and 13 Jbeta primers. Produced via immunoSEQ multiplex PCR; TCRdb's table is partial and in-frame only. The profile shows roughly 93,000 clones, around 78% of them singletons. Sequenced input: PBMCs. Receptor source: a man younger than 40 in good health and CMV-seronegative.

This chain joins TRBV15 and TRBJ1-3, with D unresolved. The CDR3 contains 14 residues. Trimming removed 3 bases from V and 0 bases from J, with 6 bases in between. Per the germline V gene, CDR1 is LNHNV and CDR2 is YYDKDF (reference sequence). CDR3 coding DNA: TGTGCCACCAGCAGCGGAGGCTCTGGAAACACCATATATTTT. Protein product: CATSSGGSGNTIYF.

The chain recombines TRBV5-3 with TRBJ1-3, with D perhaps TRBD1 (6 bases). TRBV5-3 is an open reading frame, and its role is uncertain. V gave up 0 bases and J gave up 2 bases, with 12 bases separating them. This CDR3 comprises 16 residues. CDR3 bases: TGTGCCAGAAGCTTGGCCAGGGGCAGAACTGGAAACACCATATATTTT. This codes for CARSLARGRTGNTIYF.

This CDR3 is CASSVTGSPLHF. CDR3 coding DNA: TGTGCCAGCAGCGTCACGGGTTCACCCCTCCACTTT. The V call is TRBV9, the J call TRBJ1-6; no reliable D call. The CDR3 spans 12 residues. Trimming shortened V by 2 bases and J by 9 bases, and 6 bases separated the two germline ends. CDR1 is SGDLS, CDR2 YYNGEE, per germline.

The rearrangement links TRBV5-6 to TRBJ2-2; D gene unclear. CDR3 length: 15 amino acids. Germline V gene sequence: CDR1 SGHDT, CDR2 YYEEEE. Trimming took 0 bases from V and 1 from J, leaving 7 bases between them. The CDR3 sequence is CASSLGARNTGELFF. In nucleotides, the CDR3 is TGTGCCAGCAGCTTGGGGGCGCGGAACACCGGGGAGCTGTTTTTT.

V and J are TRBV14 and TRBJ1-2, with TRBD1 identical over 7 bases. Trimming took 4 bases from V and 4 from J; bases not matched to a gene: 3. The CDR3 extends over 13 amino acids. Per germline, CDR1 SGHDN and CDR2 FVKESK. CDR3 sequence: CASSRTGSYGYTF. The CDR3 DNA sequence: TGTGCCAGCAGCCGGACAGGCTCCTATGGCTACACCTTC.

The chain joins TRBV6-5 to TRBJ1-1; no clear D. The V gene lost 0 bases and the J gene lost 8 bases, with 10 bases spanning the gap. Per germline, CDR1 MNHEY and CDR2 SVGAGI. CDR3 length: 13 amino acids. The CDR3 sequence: CASSYSSGKEAFF. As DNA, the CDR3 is TGTGCCAGCAGTTACTCGAGCGGGAAGGAAGCTTTCTTT.

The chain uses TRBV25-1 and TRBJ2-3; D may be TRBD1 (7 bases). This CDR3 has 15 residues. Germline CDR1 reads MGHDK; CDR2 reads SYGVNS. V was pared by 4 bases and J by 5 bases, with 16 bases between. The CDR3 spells CASSGGGGTEDTQYF. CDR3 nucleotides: TGTGCCAGCAGTGGGGGAGGAGGGACAGAAGATACGCAGTATTTT.

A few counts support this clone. CDR3 sequence reads: CASSYGGAGDTEAFF. The DNA of the CDR3 is TGTGCCAGCAGTTACGGGGGGGCCGGGGACACTGAAGCTTTCTTT. The gene calls are TRBV6-5 and TRBJ1-1, with TRBD1 as a possible D gene (6 bases). The CDR3 consists of 15 residues. The germline CDR1 and CDR2 sequences are MNHEY and SVGAGI. Trimming took off 2 bases at V and 3 bases at J, with 13 bases between the two ends.